This T cell receptor (beta chain) emerged from a study of T cells after posttransplantation cyclophosphamide. Treatment was busulfan-fludarabine conditioning, a marrow graft, and cyclophosphamide on days +3 and +4. Repertoires were generated with immunoSEQ multiplex PCR, while TCRdb's copy carries only in-frame clones and drops some. The sample contains 5,400 or so clones, 82% of which appear only once. V lost 0 bases and J 9 bases, leaving 19 bases between the germline ends. Germline V gene lookup returns CDR1 SGHRS and CDR2 YFSETQ. The CDR3 has 16 amino acids. This clone was counted once. The source of this sequence is a male patient aged 45-60 years who received an allogeneic stem cell transplant from a related donor and was CMV-positive. Some T cells may be provided by the graft donor. Sequencing was performed on CD4+ T cells sorted from blood, taken roughly 350 days after allogeneic stem cell transplant with posttransplant cyclophosphamide. The chain employs TRBV5-1 and TRBJ2-1; tentative D call: TRBD2 (5 bases). CDR3 protein: CASSLDAGSSLGEQFF. As DNA, the CDR3 is TGCGCCAGCAGCTTGGACGCGGGTTCGTCGTTGGGTGAGCAGTTCTTC.